Below are 23 T cell receptor beta chains sequenced from a single sample in a study of blood T cell repertoires in COVID-19. Assay used: immunoSEQ multiplex PCR; TCRdb lists only in-frame clones, some missing. The data show about 130,000 clones, 80% to 85% seen once. What was sequenced was PBMCs or T cells enriched from blood (not recorded which). The receptor set was obtained from a man in his thirties or forties who had recovered from COVID-19.

The rearrangement joins TRBV14 to TRBJ2-7; 11 bases agree with TRBD2. The CDR3 has 16 amino acids. The germline gives CDR1 SGHDN, CDR2 FVKESK. Trimming took 5 bases from V and 1 from J; bases not matched to a gene: 7. Here the CDR3 DNA reads TGTGCCAGCAGCAAAAGAGGGACTAGCGGTTCCTACGAGCAGTACTTC. Residues: CASSKRGTSGSYEQYF. The variable domain in full, completed from reference TRBV14 and TRBJ2-7, reads EAGVTQFPSHSVIEKGQTVTLRCDPISGHDNLYWYRRVMGKEIKFLLHFVKESKQDESGMPNNRFLAERTGGTYSTLKVQPAELEDSGVYFCASSKRGTSGSYEQYFGPGTRLTVT.

The J gene is TRBJ1-1, the V gene TRBV5-1; the D is unclear. V was cut by 3 bases and J by 4 bases, with 16 bases left in between. The CDR3 runs to 15 residues. CDR1 and CDR2 from the germline V gene are SGHRS and YFSETQ. The CDR3 here is CASSSDPRGFTEAFF. CDR3 bases: TGCGCCAGCAGCTCGGACCCCCGGGGTTTCACTGAAGCTTTCTTT.

The rearrangement joins TRBV2 to TRBJ2-5; a possible D gene is TRBD1 (8 bases). V dropped 10 bases and J dropped 5 bases, with 17 bases sitting between them. The germline V gene encodes CDR1 SNHLY and CDR2 FYNNEI. The CDR3 spans 13 residues. The CDR3 protein is CATGGQARETQYF. The CDR3 DNA is TGTGCCACGGGGGGACAGGCACGGGAGACCCAGTACTTC.

The rearrangement links TRBV6-5 to TRBJ2-5; 10 bases are a match to TRBD2. The V gene's germline CDR1 is MNHEY and CDR2 SVGAGI. Losses at the gene ends were 7 bases for V and 5 bases for J; bases not matched to a gene: 10. This CDR3 region has 15 residues. The CDR3 DNA follows: TGTGCCAGCACCCCAGCGGGGGGGCCGACCGAGACCCAGTACTTC. The encoded protein is CASTPAGGPTETQYF.

This sequence joins TRBV25-1 and TRBJ1-1; 8 nucleotides agree with TRBD1. This CDR3 comprises 15 residues. The germline CDR1 and CDR2 sequences are MGHDK and SYGVNS. The V segment lost 5 bases and the J segment 4 bases; nucleotides outside the gene matches: 9. The CDR3 sequence is CASSLSGQGFTEAFF. The CDR3 DNA reads as TGTGCCAGCAGTTTGTCCGGACAGGGTTTCACTGAAGCTTTCTTT.

This clone was seen only a few times. The CDR3 region is CASSSQGAYQPQHF. In DNA form, the CDR3 reads TGTGCCAGCAGCTCGCAGGGGGCTTATCAGCCCCAGCATTTT. The genes are TRBV3-1 (or the pseudogene TRBV3-2) and TRBJ1-5; 8 bases fit TRBD1. Trimming cost V 5 bases and J 5 bases; bases outside gene matches: 5. The CDR3 spans 14 residues. Germline CDR1 and CDR2: LGHDT and YNNKEL (reference sequence).

The gene calls are TRBV24-1 and TRBJ2-2, with a tentative D call TRBD2 (6 bases). This CDR3 contains 16 residues. The ends were cut back, 2 bases at V and 3 bases at J, with 12 bases in the middle. Germline assignment: CDR1 KGHDR and CDR2 SFDVKD. CDR3 residues: CATSDSRGVHTGELFF. CDR3 bases: TGTGCCACCAGTGATTCGCGGGGAGTTCACACCGGGGAGCTGTTTTTT.

This clone was counted a single time. This chain uses TRBV11-2 with TRBJ2-5, with D possibly being TRBD1 (6 bases). CDR1 and CDR2 (germline): SGHAT, FQNNGV. The CDR3 sequence is 14 residues long. V was clipped by 5 bases and J by 2 bases, with 12 bases between them. The CDR3 sequence: CASSRGQIQETQYF. CDR3 sequence (DNA): TGTGCCAGCAGCCGTGGACAGATTCAAGAGACCCAGTACTTC. Full variable domain (remainder filled in from reference TRBV11-2 and TRBJ2-5): EAGVAQSPRYKIIEKRQSVAFWCNPISGHATLYWYQQILGQGPKLLIQFQNNGVVDDSQLPKDRFSAERLKGVDSTLKIQPAKLEDSAVYLCASSRGQIQETQYFGPGTRLLVL.

J is TRBJ2-5 and V is TRBV24-1; weak D call: TRBD2 (6 bases). The V end lost 4 bases, the J end lost 5 bases, and 16 bases lay between the germline ends. The germline V gene has CDR1 KGHDR and CDR2 SFDVKD. The CDR3 spans 15 residues. As DNA, the CDR3 is TGTGCCACCAGTGACCCTCGGGGAGGTGTTGAGACCCAGTACTTC. Its translation is CATSDPRGGVETQYF.

This chain joins TRBV5-6 and TRBJ2-5; 9 nucleotides match TRBD1. Per the germline V gene, CDR1 is SGHDT and CDR2 is YYEEEE. V dropped 1 base and J dropped 5; count of bases not matched to a gene: 12. This CDR3 spans 17 amino acids. The CDR3 spells CASSLSRDRVYGETQYF. In nucleotides, the CDR3 is TGTGCCAGCAGCTTGTCCCGGGACAGGGTATATGGTGAGACCCAGTACTTC. Full variable domain (missing parts from reference TRBV5-6 and TRBJ2-5): DAGVTQSPTHLIKTRGQQVTLRCSPKSGHDTVSWYQQALGQGPQFIFQYYEEEERQRGNFPDRFSGHQFPNYSSELNVNALLLGDSALYLCASSLSRDRVYGETQYFGPGTRLLVL.

This clone was seen just once. This chain joins TRBV9 and TRBJ1-1, with a weak D call TRBD1 (6 bases). The germline CDR1 and CDR2 sequences are SGDLS and YYNGEE. The CDR3 is made up of 14 amino acids. V was pared by 4 bases and J by 5 bases, with 15 bases between. CDR3 coding DNA: TGTGCCAGCAGCACACAGTCAGGGGTGACTGAAGCTTTCTTT. Its protein is CASSTQSGVTEAFF. The variable domain in full, with the rest retrieved from reference TRBV9 and TRBJ1-1, is DSGVTQTPKHLITATGQRVTLRCSPRSGDLSVYWYQQSLDQGLQFLIQYYNGEERAKGNILERFSAQQFPDLHSELNLSSLELGDSALYFCASSTQSGVTEAFFGQGTRLTVV.

The chain joins TRBV2 to TRBJ1-2, with D possibly matching TRBD1 (6 bases). CDR1 is SNHLY, CDR2 FYNNEI, per germline. The CDR3 has 15 residues. Trimming pared 4 bases from V and 5 bases from J, leaving 17 bases between. The CDR3 DNA follows: TGTGCCAGCAGTGTGGGGTCGGGGGGCGAATATGGCTACACCTTC. Encoded protein: CASSVGSGGEYGYTF.

V usage is TRBV4-1 and J usage is TRBJ1-5; D is possibly TRBD1 (6 bases). Germline CDR1 is MGHRA and CDR2 is YSYEKL. CDR3 length: 15 residues. V lost 3 bases to trimming and J lost 4 bases, with 13 bases between them. The CDR3 spells CASSHSQGGNQPQHF. For the CDR3, the DNA is TGCGCCAGCAGCCATTCACAGGGTGGGAATCAGCCCCAGCATTTT.

This clone was detected only a few times. The V gene is TRBV7-6, the J gene TRBJ2-3; a weak D match, TRBD2 (5 bases). Germline V gene sequence: CDR1 SGHVS, CDR2 FNYEAQ. Trimming removed 1 base from V and 1 base from J, with 9 bases in between. This CDR3 comprises 15 residues. The CDR3 sequence is CASSLDGLRTDTQYF. Here the CDR3 DNA reads TGTGCCAGCAGCTTAGACGGACTTCGCACAGATACGCAGTATTTT.

This chain uses TRBV6-5 with TRBJ2-2; D is possibly TRBD1 (6 bases). V lost 5 bases to trimming and J lost 6 bases, with 10 bases between them. The CDR3 covers 13 residues. In germline, CDR1 is MNHEY, CDR2 SVGAGI. CDR3 in DNA: TGTGCCAGCAGTCCTGGGGGCGCCGGGGAGCTGTTTTTT. It encodes CASSPGGAGELFF.

The chain is built from TRBV19 and TRBJ2-3, with D possibly being TRBD1 (6 bases). In germline, CDR1 is LNHDA, CDR2 SQIVND (reference sequence). This CDR3 contains 16 residues. V gave up 1 base and J gave up 2 bases, with 13 bases separating them. Written as DNA, the CDR3 is TGTGCCAGTAGTATAGCGGCCCAGGGGCCCACAGATACGCAGTATTTT. Translation: CASSIAAQGPTDTQYF.

The genes are TRBV19 and TRBJ2-2; D may be TRBD1 (6 bases). Trimming stripped 4 bases from V and 6 bases from J, with 9 bases between. Germline-derived CDR1 and CDR2 are LNHDA and SQIVND (reference sequence). This CDR3 contains 13 residues. The CDR3 sequence is CASSNPGAGELFF. The CDR3 DNA reads TGTGCCAGTAGTAACCCAGGGGCCGGGGAGCTGTTTTTT.

This clone occurred once. The V and J genes are TRBV7-9 and TRBJ2-7; 10 bases fit TRBD2. Germline CDR1 SEHNR, CDR2 FQNEAQ (reference sequence). CDR3 length: 16 residues. V dropped 1 base and J dropped 0; count of bases not matched to a gene: 3. The DNA for the CDR3 is TGTGCCAGCAGCTTAGGGGCTAGCGGGGGCTCCTACGAGCAGTACTTC. Amino acids: CASSLGASGGSYEQYF.

The rearrangement joins TRBV19 to TRBJ1-3, with TRBD1 identical over 9 bases. Germline values: CDR1 LNHDA, CDR2 SQIVND (reference sequence). This CDR3 is 14 amino acids long. Trimming cost V 10 bases and J 3 bases; bases outside gene matches: 7. The CDR3 DNA follows: TGTGCCACTACCGGGACAGGGTTTGGAAACACCATATATTTT. Translation gives CATTGTGFGNTIYF.

CDR3 bases: TGTGCCAGCAGCCAAGTTCATCCGGGAAACAATGAGCAGTTCTTC. Translation gives CASSQVHPGNNEQFF. J is TRBJ2-1 and V is TRBV14; TRBD2 is a possible D gene (5 bases). V lost 1 base, J lost 5 bases, and 12 bases lay in between. The CDR3 length is 15 residues. Germline V gene data show CDR1 as SGHDN and CDR2 as FVKESK.

CDR3 residues: CASSQKPGLEPQHF. The CDR3 nucleotides read TGCGCCAGCAGCCAAAAGCCAGGCTTAGAGCCCCAGCATTTT. V is TRBV5-1 and J is TRBJ1-5; D call uncertain. Germline V gene sequence: CDR1 SGHRS, CDR2 YFSETQ. The CDR3 runs 14 residues. V lost 4 bases, J lost 8 bases, and 16 bases lay in between.

V is TRBV2 and J is TRBJ2-1; tentative D call: TRBD2 (7 bases). There are 15 residues in the CDR3. The germline V gene encodes CDR1 SNHLY and CDR2 FYNNEI. The ends were cut back, 7 bases at V and 12 bases at J, with 25 bases in the middle. The DNA for the CDR3 is TGTGCCAGCAAAAGTTTTGGGGGGGCTGGCACTGTGCAGTTCTTC. It yields the protein CASKSFGGAGTVQFF.

This clone is a singleton in its sample. The genes are TRBV19 and TRBJ2-7; D is uncertain. The CDR3 sequence is 14 residues long. CDR1 and CDR2 from the germline V gene are LNHDA and SQIVND (reference sequence). Trimming took 5 bases from V and 1 from J, leaving 12 bases between them. DNA of the CDR3: TGTGCCAGTAGTCCCTACTCGCCTTCCTACGAGCAGTACTTC. Protein sequence: CASSPYSPSYEQYF.